The clone carrying this T cell receptor (beta chain) was seen more than once but under ten times. Its antigen is currently unknown. This entry comes from a study of T cell repertoires in cytomegalovirus infection. General study points: Dominating the ex vivo response were HLA-C-restricted CMV-specific TCR beta clonotypes.

One entry per CDR3 protein results from TCRdb running MiXCR on the reads. The table includes 450,000 to 650,000 distinct CDR3 sequences, approximately 25% detected once. Germline CDR1 ENHRY, CDR2 SYGVKD. With 2 bases removed from V and 1 base from J, the gap between germline ends came to 5 bases. CDR3 length equals 13 residues. V usage is TRBV10-3 and J usage is TRBJ1-1; possible D gene TRBD1, 5 bases. Sequenced input: PBMCs. The clonotype originates from a human donor in good health (CMV status not recorded). Some clones in this sample may be carry-over from other donors' samples. The CDR3 spells CAISEGQNTEAFF. The CDR3 coding sequence is TGTGCCATCAGTGAGGGACAGAACACTGAAGCTTTCTTT.